The 15 T cell receptor beta chains listed next were all sequenced from one sample in a study of shared clonotypes between healthy human individuals (dated by TCRdb to about 2020). The library was produced with the immunoSEQ multiplex PCR assay. In TCRdb, the immuneACCESS table is reduced to in-frame sequences with V and J assigned. These tables do not hold every clone; where another copy was compared, an unresolved V gene accounts for under half, and the others remain unexplained. The table for this sample lists over 850,000 clones; more than 75% of them were counted only once. In total, the top ten clones hold more than 0.55% of the sample. The sample comprised memory CD4+ T cells from PBMCs. According to the study, the label for this sample's cell subset or site signals: CD45RA-negative fraction. The receptors here all came from a man between 18 and 29 years old in good health. Some clones in this sample may be carry-over from other donors' samples.

DNA of the CDR3: TGCAGCGTTGTATTTGGGGGGGCGCGTCAGCCCCAGCATTTT. Protein product: CSVVFGGARQPQHF. This sequence joins TRBV29-1 and TRBJ1-5; D perhaps matches TRBD1 (6 bases). Germline CDR1 reads SQVTM; CDR2 reads ANQGSEA. V was pared by 4 bases and J by 6 bases, with 16 bases between. This CDR3 comprises 14 residues.

V is TRBV15 and J is TRBJ1-4, with a tentative D call TRBD1 (6 bases). CDR3 length: 16 amino acids. The V gene's germline CDR1 is LNHNV and CDR2 YYDKDF (reference sequence). V was cut by 9 bases and J by 4 bases, with 21 bases left in between. The DNA of the CDR3 is TGTGCCACACGGCAAGGGGGGGGTAATGATAATGAAAAACTGTTTTTT. As protein: CATRQGGGNDNEKLFF.

V gene TRBV6-1 combines with J gene TRBJ1-5; D is possibly TRBD1 (6 bases). This CDR3 region has 14 residues. CDR1 and CDR2 (germline): MNHNS, SASEGT. Between the trimmed V and J ends, which lost 7 bases and 3 bases, there was a span of 13 bases. The CDR3 region is CASTGRGFNQPQHF. The DNA for the CDR3 is TGTGCCAGCACTGGCAGGGGCTTCAATCAGCCCCAGCATTTT.

Points on this clone: Only one base separates this from a far larger clonotype, so it likely reflects a read error. This sequence joins TRBV29-1 and TRBJ1-1, with D tentatively TRBD1 (5 bases). V was clipped by 5 bases and J by 1 base, with 8 bases between them. Germline CDR1 and CDR2: SQVTM and ANQGSEA. The CDR3 is 12 residues long. The CDR3 DNA follows: TGCAGCGTTCAGACAGAGAACACTGAAGCTTTCTTT. Protein product: CSVQTENTEAFF.

V is TRBV5-1 and J is TRBJ2-7, with a possible D match to TRBD2 (5 bases). Germline V gene data show CDR1 as SGHRS and CDR2 as YFSETQ. CDR3 length: 15 residues. Trimming removed 1 base from V and 1 base from J, with 12 bases in between. DNA for the CDR3: TGCGCCAGCAGCTTGTTCGGGGAGTCGTCCTACGAGCAGTACTTC. Translated, it gives CASSLFGESSYEQYF.

This clone was detected once. The chain combines TRBV9 with TRBJ2-5; 9 bases are shared with TRBD2. This CDR3 spans 15 amino acids. The trim removed 4 bases at V and 2 bases at J, leaving 6 bases unmatched. CDR1 and CDR2 (germline): SGDLS, YYNGEE. The CDR3 loop is CASSPGTSRQETQYF. Here the CDR3 DNA reads TGTGCCAGCAGCCCCGGGACTAGCAGACAAGAGACCCAGTACTTC.

This clone appeared a few times. The chain is built from TRBV19 and TRBJ1-1, with D maybe TRBD1 (6 bases). This CDR3 is built from 13 residues. Germline lookup yields CDR1 LNHDA and CDR2 SQIVND (reference sequence). Trimming removed 6 bases from V and 4 bases from J, with 12 bases in between. CDR3 DNA: TGTGCCAGTAGCCGACAGGAGAGCACTGAAGCTTTCTTT. It specifies CASSRQESTEAFF.

There are a few counts of this clone. The chain joins TRBV28 to TRBJ2-1; D gene unclear. Germline V CDR1 and CDR2: MDHEN, SYDVKM. This CDR3 contains 15 residues. V dropped 3 bases and J dropped 7 bases, with 16 bases sitting between them. CDR3 DNA: TGTGCCAGCAGTTTCCCCCCCCCGGAAATGAATGAGCAGTTCTTC. Translation: CASSFPPPEMNEQFF.

The V gene is TRBV5-4, the J gene TRBJ1-2; D gene unclear. V lost 1 base, J lost 12 bases, and 13 bases lay in between. The CDR3 covers 12 residues. Germline V gene sequence: CDR1 SGHNT, CDR2 YYREEE (reference sequence). CDR3 protein: CASSLIWGVDTF. The DNA of the CDR3 is TGTGCCAGCAGCTTGATATGGGGAGTAGACACCTTC. The variable domain in full, completed from reference TRBV5-4 and TRBJ1-2, reads ETGVTQSPTHLIKTRGQQVTLRCSSQSGHNTVSWYQQALGQGPQFIFQYYREEENGRGNFPPRFSGLQFPNYSSELNVNALELDDSALYLCASSLIWGVDTFGSGTRLTVV.

This clone was picked up a small number of times. V usage is TRBV4-2 and J usage is TRBJ1-4; D is undetermined. Per the germline V gene, CDR1 is LGHNA and CDR2 is YNFKEQ. Deletions cut 1 base from V and 0 bases from J, with 9 bases between. CDR3 size: 16 residues. The CDR3 nucleotides read TGTGCCAGCAGCCAAGTATTCAGTGCAACTAATGAAAAACTGTTTTTT. Its protein product is CASSQVFSATNEKLFF.

This clone came up many times. Other DNA sequences of this sample code for an identical CDR3. The J gene is TRBJ2-3, the V gene TRBV28; 7 bases align to TRBD1. Germline assignment: CDR1 MDHEN and CDR2 SYDVKM. The length of the CDR3 is 15 residues. Trimming took 4 bases from V and 2 from J; bases not matched to a gene: 6. CDR3 amino acids: CASSSPGQSTDTQYF. As DNA, the CDR3 is TGTGCCAGCAGTTCTCCGGGACAGTCCACAGATACGCAGTATTTT.

J is TRBJ2-5 and V is TRBV7-8, with D maybe TRBD1 (6 bases). The CDR3 runs to 14 residues. CDR1 is SGHVS, CDR2 FQNEAQ, per germline. V was pared by 5 bases and J by 4 bases, with 14 bases between. The CDR3 loop is CASSPQQGRETQYF. CDR3 DNA sequence: TGTGCCAGCAGCCCACAACAGGGACGAGAGACCCAGTACTTC.

This clone appeared a single time. This chain links TRBV6-5 with TRBJ2-7; D possibly corresponds to TRBD2 (6 bases). The V and J ends lost 6 bases and 2 bases respectively, with 14 bases between them. In germline, CDR1 is MNHEY, CDR2 SVGAGI. The CDR3 is 14 amino acids. The CDR3 spells CASRGGSPPYEQYF. CDR3 bases: TGTGCCAGCAGGGGGGGATCACCTCCCTACGAGCAGTACTTC.

J is TRBJ2-5 and V is TRBV18; 8 bases agree with TRBD1. CDR1 and CDR2 (germline): KGHSH, LQKENI. Trimming at V came to 2 bases and at J to 4 bases, leaving 9 bases not matched to a gene. The CDR3 totals 16 residues. CDR3 region: CASSPGIRGRGETQYF. The DNA for the CDR3 is TGTGCCAGCTCACCAGGGATCAGGGGGCGTGGAGAGACCCAGTACTTC.

The J gene is TRBJ2-1, the V gene TRBV20-1, with D unclear. This CDR3 is built from 11 residues. Trimming cost V 3 bases and J 10 bases, with 10 bases left between them. Looked up from germline, CDR1 is DFQATT and CDR2 is SNEGSKA (reference sequence). The CDR3: CSARKSEEQFF. The CDR3 DNA reads as TGCAGTGCTAGGAAATCAGAGGAGCAGTTCTTC.